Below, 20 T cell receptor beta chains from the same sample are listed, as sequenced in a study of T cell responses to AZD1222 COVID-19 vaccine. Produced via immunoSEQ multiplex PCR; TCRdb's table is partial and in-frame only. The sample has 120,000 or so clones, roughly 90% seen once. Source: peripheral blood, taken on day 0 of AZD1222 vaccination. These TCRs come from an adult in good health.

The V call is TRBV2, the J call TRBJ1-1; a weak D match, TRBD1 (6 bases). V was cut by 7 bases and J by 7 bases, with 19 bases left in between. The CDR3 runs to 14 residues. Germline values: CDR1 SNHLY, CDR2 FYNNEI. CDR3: CASIRDIPGHEAFF. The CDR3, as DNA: TGTGCCAGCATTCGGGACATCCCAGGGCATGAAGCTTTCTTT.

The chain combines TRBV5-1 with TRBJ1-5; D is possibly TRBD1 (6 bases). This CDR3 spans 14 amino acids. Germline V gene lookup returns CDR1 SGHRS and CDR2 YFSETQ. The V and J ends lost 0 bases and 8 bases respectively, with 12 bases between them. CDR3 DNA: TGCGCCAGCAGCTTGGTGGGGGGCTCAGAGCCCCAGCATTTT. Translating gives CASSLVGGSEPQHF.

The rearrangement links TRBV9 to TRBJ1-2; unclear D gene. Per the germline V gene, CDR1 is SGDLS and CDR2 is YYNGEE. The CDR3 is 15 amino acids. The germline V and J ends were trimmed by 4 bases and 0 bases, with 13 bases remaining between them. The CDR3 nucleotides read TGTGCCAGCAGCCCAAACCCTATTGCTAACTATGGCTACACCTTC. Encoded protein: CASSPNPIANYGYTF.

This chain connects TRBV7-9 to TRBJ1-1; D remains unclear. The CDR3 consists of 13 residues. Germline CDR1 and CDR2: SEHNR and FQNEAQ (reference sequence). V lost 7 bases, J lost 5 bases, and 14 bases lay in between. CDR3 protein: CASIVGDMTEAFF. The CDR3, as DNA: TGTGCCAGCATCGTCGGGGATATGACTGAAGCTTTCTTT.

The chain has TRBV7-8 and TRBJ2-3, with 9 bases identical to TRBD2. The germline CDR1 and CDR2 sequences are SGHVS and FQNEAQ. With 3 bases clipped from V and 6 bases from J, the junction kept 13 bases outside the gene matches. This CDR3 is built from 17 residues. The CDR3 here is CASSLSRGSGSRDTQYF. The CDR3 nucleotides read TGTGCCAGCAGCTTGAGCCGGGGTAGCGGGAGTCGGGATACGCAGTATTTT.

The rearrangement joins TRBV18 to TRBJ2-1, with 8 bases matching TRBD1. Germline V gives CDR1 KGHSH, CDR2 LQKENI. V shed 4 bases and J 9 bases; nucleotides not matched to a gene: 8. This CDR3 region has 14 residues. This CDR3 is CASSRQTGAGEQFF. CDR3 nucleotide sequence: TGTGCCAGCTCACGGCAGACAGGGGCGGGTGAGCAGTTCTTC.

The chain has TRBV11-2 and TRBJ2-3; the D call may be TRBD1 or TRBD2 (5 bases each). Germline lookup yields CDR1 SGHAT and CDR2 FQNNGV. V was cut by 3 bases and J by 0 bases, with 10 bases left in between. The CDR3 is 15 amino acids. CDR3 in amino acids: CASSFGGTSTDTQYF. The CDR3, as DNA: TGTGCCAGCAGCTTTGGGGGTACTAGCACAGATACGCAGTATTTT. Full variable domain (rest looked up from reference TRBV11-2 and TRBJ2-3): EAGVAQSPRYKIIEKRQSVAFWCNPISGHATLYWYQQILGQGPKLLIQFQNNGVVDDSQLPKDRFSAERLKGVDSTLKIQPAKLEDSAVYLCASSFGGTSTDTQYFGPGTRLTVL.

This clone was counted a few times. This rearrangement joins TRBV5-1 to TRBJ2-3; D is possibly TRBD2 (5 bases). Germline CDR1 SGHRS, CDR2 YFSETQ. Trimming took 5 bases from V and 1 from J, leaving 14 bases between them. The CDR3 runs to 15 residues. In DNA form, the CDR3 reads TGCGCCAGCAGGGCGGGTATGGTGGGCACAGATACGCAGTATTTT. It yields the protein CASRAGMVGTDTQYF.

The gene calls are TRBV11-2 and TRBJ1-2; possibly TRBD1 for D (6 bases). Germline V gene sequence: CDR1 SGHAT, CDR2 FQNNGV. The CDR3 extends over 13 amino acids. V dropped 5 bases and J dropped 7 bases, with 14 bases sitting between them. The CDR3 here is CASSLDRSAGYTF. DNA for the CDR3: TGTGCCAGCAGCCTTGACAGGTCGGCTGGCTACACCTTC.

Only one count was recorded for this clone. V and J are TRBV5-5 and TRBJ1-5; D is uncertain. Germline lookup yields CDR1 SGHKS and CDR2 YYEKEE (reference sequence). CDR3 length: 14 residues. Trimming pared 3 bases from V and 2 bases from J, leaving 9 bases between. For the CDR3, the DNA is TGTGCCAGCAGCTACTCCCCTGGCAATCAGCCCCAGCATTTT. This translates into CASSYSPGNQPQHF.

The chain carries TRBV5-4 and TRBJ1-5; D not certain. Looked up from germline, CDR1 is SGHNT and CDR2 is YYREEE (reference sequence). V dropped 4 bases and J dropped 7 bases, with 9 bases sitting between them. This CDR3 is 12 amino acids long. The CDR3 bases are TGTGCCAGCAGCCTAAATGACCAGCCCCAGCATTTT. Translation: CASSLNDQPQHF. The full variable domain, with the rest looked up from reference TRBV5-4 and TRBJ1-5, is ETGVTQSPTHLIKTRGQQVTLRCSSQSGHNTVSWYQQALGQGPQFIFQYYREEENGRGNFPPRFSGLQFPNYSSELNVNALELDDSALYLCASSLNDQPQHFGDGTRLSIL.

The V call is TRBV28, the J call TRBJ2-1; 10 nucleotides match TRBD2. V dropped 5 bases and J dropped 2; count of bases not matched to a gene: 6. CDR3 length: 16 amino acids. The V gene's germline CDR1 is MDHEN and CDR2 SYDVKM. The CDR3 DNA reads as TGTGCCAGCAGTCCCCTAGCGGGAGTCCCCTACAATGAGCAGTTCTTC. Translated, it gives CASSPLAGVPYNEQFF.

For the CDR3, the DNA is TGTGCCAGCAGCTTAGTTAGGTGGCAGAGCACAGATACGCAGTATTTT. It is translated as CASSLVRWQSTDTQYF. The chain uses TRBV7-6 and TRBJ2-3; the D is unclear. This CDR3 has 16 residues. The V gene lost 1 base and the J gene lost 0 bases, with 11 bases spanning the gap. The germline gives CDR1 SGHVS, CDR2 FNYEAQ.

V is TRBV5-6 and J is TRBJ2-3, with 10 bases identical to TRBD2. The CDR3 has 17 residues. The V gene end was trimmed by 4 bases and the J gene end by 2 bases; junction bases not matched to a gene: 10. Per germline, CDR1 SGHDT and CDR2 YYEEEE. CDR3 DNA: TGTGCCAGCAGCGACTCCGGGACTAGCGAGATCACAGATACGCAGTATTTT. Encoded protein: CASSDSGTSEITDTQYF.

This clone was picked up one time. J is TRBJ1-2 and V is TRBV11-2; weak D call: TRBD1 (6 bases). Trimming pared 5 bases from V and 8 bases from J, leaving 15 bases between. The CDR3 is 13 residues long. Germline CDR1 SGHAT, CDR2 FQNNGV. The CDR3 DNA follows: TGTGCCAGCAGCCCGCGAAACAGGGAAGGCTACACCTTC. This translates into CASSPRNREGYTF.

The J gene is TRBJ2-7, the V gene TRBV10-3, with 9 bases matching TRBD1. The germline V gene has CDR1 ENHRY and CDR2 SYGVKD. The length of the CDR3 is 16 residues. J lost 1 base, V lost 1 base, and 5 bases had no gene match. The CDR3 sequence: CAISEFRDRASYEQYF. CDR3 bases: TGTGCCATCAGTGAGTTCCGGGACAGGGCTTCCTACGAGCAGTACTTC.

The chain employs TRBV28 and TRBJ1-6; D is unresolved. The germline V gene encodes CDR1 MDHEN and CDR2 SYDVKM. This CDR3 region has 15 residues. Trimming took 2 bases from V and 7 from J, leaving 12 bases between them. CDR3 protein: CASSLAGRLNSPLHF. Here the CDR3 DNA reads TGTGCCAGCAGTTTAGCCGGGAGGTTGAATTCACCCCTCCACTTT.

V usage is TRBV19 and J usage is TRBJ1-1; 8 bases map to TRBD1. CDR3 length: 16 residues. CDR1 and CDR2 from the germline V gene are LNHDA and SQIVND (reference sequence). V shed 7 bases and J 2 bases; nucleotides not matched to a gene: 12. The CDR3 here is CASIPLRGQGNTEAFF. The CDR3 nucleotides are TGTGCCAGTATCCCCCTTCGCGGACAGGGAAACACTGAAGCTTTCTTT.

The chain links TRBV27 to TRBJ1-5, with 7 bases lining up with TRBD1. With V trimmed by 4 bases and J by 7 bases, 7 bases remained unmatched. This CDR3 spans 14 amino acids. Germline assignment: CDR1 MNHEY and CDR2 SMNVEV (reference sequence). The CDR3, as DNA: TGTGCCAGCAGTTCGTACAGGGGTGCGCAGCCCCAGCATTTT. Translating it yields CASSSYRGAQPQHF.

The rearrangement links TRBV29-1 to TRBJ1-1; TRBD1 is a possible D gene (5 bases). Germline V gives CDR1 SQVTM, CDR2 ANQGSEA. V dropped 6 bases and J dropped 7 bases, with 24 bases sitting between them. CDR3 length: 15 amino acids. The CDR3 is CSVGGDSDSRFEAFF. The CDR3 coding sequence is TGCAGCGTCGGGGGAGACAGCGACAGCCGCTTTGAAGCTTTCTTT.